The 8 T cell receptor beta chains given below trace back to one sample, sequenced in a study of T-cell reconstitution after alpha-beta-depleted transplantation in children. Preparation of the TCRbeta library involved a method that used unique molecular identifiers. Each CDR3 protein gets one entry after TCRdb re-called the PCR reads with MiXCR. The table records some 600,000 distinct CDR3 sequences, 13% of them present only once. Sequences were derived from PBMCs, mostly from graft donor cells, sampled 360 days after TCRalphabeta/CD19-depleted stem cell transplant. The receptor source for this set is a male patient younger than 18 who had a stem cell transplant for acute myeloid leukemia, so the T cells may come from the graft donor.

This clonotype was detected only a few times. The genes are TRBV10-3 and TRBJ1-1; D uncertain. The V and J ends lost 0 bases and 4 bases respectively, with 18 bases between them. Germline V gene sequence: CDR1 ENHRY, CDR2 SYGVKD. The CDR3 runs to 17 residues. In nucleotides, the CDR3 is TGTGCCATCAGTGAGTCGTTGGGCCTGTGGGGAGGCACTGAAGCTTTCTTT. The encoded protein is CAISESLGLWGGTEAFF.

This clonotype has at least ten counts. The chain is built from TRBV6-2 or TRBV6-3 and TRBJ2-5; D uncertain. V was pared by 2 bases and J by 4 bases, with 8 bases between. Germline CDR1 reads MNHEY; CDR2 reads SVGEGT. The CDR3 runs to 13 residues. CDR3 sequence: CASSYNRPETQYF. CDR3 bases: TGTGCCAGCAGTTACAATAGGCCAGAGACCCAGTACTTC.

This clonotype was counted a single time. Germline and junction disagree at one end, which may indicate a read error. J is TRBJ2-1 and V is TRBV27, with TRBD2 identical over 9 bases. The CDR3 covers 17 residues. Per germline, CDR1 MNHEY and CDR2 SMNVEV (reference sequence). CDR3 loop: CDSSLYVGLARNNEQFF. The CDR3 DNA reads TGTGACAGCAGTCTTTACGTTGGACTAGCGCGAAACAATGAGCAGTTCTTC.

This clonotype was recorded at least ten times. The chain combines TRBV25-1 with TRBJ2-7; 8 bases are shared with TRBD1. The CDR3 spans 16 residues. Losses at the gene ends were 3 bases for V and 2 bases for J; bases not matched to a gene: 9. Germline lookup yields CDR1 MGHDK and CDR2 SYGVNS. In nucleotides, the CDR3 is TGTGCCAGCAGTGACTCCCGACAGGGGCGGACCTACGAGCAGTACTTC. This encodes CASSDSRQGRTYEQYF.

This clonotype occurred many times. The chain recombines TRBV20-1 with TRBJ2-7, with 10 bases lining up with TRBD2. The CDR3 has 14 residues. The V and J ends lost 5 bases and 3 bases, in that order; junction bases with no gene match: 7. From germline, CDR1 is DFQATT and CDR2 SNEGSKA (reference sequence). CDR3 nucleotide sequence: TGCAGTGCTCTAATAGCGGGAGGTGGCTACGAGCAGTACTTC. Residues: CSALIAGGGYEQYF.

At least ten counts were recorded for this clonotype. This chain links TRBV12-3 or TRBV12-4 with TRBJ2-1, with 9 bases fitting TRBD2. This CDR3 region has 15 residues. J gave up 5 bases and V 0 bases, and 2 bases lay outside the gene matches. This chain's CDR3 is CASSLALAGHNEQFF. The CDR3, as DNA: TGTGCCAGCAGTTTAGCGCTAGCGGGACACAATGAGCAGTTCTTC.

In its sample, this clonotype was seen many times. The rearrangement joins TRBV20-1 to TRBJ2-7; 11 bases are shared with TRBD2. This CDR3 is 16 amino acids long. Germline V gene data show CDR1 as DFQATT and CDR2 as SNEGSKA (reference sequence). J was trimmed by 0 bases and V by 0 bases; bases with no gene match: 4. CDR3 protein: CSARDVTSGSSYEQYF. The CDR3 DNA sequence: TGCAGTGCTAGAGATGTTACTAGCGGGAGCTCCTACGAGCAGTACTTC.

This chain joins TRBV4-3 and TRBJ2-5; weak D call: TRBD1 (5 bases). Trimming removed 0 bases at V and 2 bases at J, with 13 bases between. The germline CDR1 and CDR2 sequences are LGHNA and YSLEER. The CDR3 runs to 16 residues. The CDR3 DNA reads TGCGCCAGCAGCCAAGAAGGGGTGGGTCAGCAAGAGACCCAGTACTTC. Protein sequence: CASSQEGVGQQETQYF.